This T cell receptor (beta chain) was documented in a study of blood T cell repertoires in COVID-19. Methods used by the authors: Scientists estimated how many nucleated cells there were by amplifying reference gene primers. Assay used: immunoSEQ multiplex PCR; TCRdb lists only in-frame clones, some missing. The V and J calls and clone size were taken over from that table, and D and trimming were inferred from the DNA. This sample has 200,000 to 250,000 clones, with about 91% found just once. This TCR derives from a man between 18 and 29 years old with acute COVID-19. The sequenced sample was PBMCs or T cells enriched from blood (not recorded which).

The CDR3 region is CASSGGLAGGRYYNEQFF. The CDR3 DNA sequence: TGTGCCAGCAGCGGGGGACTAGCGGGAGGGAGATACTACAATGAGCAGTTCTTC. The chain couples TRBV7-8 to TRBJ2-1; the match to TRBD2 covers 16 bases. CDR1 is SGHVS and CDR2 is FQNEAQ in the germline V gene. The CDR3 runs 18 residues. The V segment lost 5 bases and the J segment 3 bases; nucleotides outside the gene matches: 7.